This record looks at one TCR beta chain sequence and its context. The record originates from a study of T-cell reconstitution after alpha-beta-depleted transplantation in children. This CDR3 is built from 15 residues. The germline CDR1 and CDR2 sequences are SGHVS and FQNEAQ. Trimming cost V 5 bases and J 3 bases; bases outside gene matches: 5. Researchers prepared the TCRbeta library using unique molecular identifiers, the study reports. TCRdb reanalysed the PCR reads using MiXCR and keeps one entry per CDR3 protein. The sample carries 500,000 to 600,000 distinct CDR3 sequences, approximately 30% recorded once.

The source material was PBMCs from the stem cell graft donor, sampled from the stem cell graft. This clonotype was obtained from a human donor who donated a stem cell graft to a child with aplastic anemia. The V and J genes are TRBV7-8 and TRBJ2-1, with 9 bases lining up with TRBD2. The CDR3: CASSPPTSGYNEQFF. The CDR3 nucleotides are TGTGCCAGCAGCCCACCGACTAGCGGCTACAATGAGCAGTTCTTC.